Sequencing of this T cell receptor beta chain was carried out in a study of CD4+ T cells in melanoma. Germline assignment: CDR1 SGHDT and CDR2 YYEEEE. This CDR3 is 15 amino acids long. The V gene lost 6 bases and the J gene lost 5 bases, with 20 bases spanning the gap. The repertoire was sequenced with immunoSEQ multiplex PCR; TCRdb's copy has only in-frame clones and lacks some. The data show about 11,000 clones, about 72% seen once. Sequenced material: cells from a culture (not recorded whether cultured in vitro). The TCR comes from a human donor with melanoma. J is TRBJ2-5 and V is TRBV5-6; D is perhaps TRBD1 (5 bases). The CDR3 loop reads CASTTYTAGKETQYF. The CDR3, as DNA: TGTGCCAGCACGACTTATACCGCAGGGAAGGAGACCCAGTACTTC.